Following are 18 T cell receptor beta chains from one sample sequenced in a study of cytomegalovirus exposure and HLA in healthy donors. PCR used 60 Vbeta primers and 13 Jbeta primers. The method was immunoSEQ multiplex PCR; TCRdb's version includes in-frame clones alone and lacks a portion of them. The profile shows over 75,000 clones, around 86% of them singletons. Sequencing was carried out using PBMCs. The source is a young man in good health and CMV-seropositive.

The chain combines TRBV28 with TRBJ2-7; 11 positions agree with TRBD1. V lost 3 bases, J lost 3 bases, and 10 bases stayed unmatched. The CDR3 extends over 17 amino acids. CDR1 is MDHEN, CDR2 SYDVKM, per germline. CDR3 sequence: CASSFGVAGTGGYEQYF. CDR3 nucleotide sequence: TGTGCCAGCAGTTTCGGAGTGGCGGGGACAGGGGGCTACGAGCAGTACTTC.

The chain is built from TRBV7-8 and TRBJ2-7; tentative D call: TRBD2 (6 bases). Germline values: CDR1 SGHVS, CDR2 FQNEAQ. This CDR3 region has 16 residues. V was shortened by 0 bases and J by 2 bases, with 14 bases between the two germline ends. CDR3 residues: CASSLARGLTPYEQYF. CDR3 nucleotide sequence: TGTGCCAGCAGCTTAGCGCGGGGCTTAACTCCCTACGAGCAGTACTTC.

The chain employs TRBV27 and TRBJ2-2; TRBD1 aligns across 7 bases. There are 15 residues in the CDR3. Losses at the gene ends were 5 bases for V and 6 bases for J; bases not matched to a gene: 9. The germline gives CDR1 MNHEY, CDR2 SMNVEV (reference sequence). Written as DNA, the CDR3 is TGTGCCAGCAGTCAGAGACAGGGTAACTCCGGGGAGCTGTTTTTT. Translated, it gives CASSQRQGNSGELFF.

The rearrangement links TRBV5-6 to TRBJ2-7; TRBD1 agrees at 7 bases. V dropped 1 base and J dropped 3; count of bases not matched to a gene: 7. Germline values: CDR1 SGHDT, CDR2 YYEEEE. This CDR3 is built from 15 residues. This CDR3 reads CASSLRGTDHYEQYF. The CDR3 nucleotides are TGTGCCAGCAGCTTGCGAGGGACAGATCACTACGAGCAGTACTTC. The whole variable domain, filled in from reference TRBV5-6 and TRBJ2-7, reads DAGVTQSPTHLIKTRGQQVTLRCSPKSGHDTVSWYQQALGQGPQFIFQYYEEEERQRGNFPDRFSGHQFPNYSSELNVNALLLGDSALYLCASSLRGTDHYEQYFGPGTRLTVT.

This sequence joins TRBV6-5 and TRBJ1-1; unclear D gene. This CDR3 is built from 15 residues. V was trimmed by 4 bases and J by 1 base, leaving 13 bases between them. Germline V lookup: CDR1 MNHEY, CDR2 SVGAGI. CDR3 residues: CASSSPWAENTEAFF. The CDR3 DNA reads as TGTGCCAGCAGTTCCCCGTGGGCCGAGAACACTGAAGCTTTCTTT.

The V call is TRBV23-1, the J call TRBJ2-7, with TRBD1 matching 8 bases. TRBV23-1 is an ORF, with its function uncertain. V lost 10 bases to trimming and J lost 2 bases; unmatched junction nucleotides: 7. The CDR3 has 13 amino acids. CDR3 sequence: CATEQGETYEQYF. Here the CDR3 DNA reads TGCGCCACCGAACAGGGGGAGACCTACGAGCAGTACTTC.

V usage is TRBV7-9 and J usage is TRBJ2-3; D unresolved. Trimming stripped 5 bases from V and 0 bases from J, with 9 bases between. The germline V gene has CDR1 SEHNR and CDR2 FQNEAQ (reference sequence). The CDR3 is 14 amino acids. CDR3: CASSPQTSTDTQYF. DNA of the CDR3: TGTGCCAGCAGCCCCCAGACTAGCACAGATACGCAGTATTTT.

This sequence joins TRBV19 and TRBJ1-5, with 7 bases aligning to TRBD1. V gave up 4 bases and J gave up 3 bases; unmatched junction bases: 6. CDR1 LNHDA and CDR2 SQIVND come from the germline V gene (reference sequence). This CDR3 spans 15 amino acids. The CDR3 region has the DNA TGTGCCAGTAGTAGGACAGGCCTGACCAATCAGCCCCAGCATTTT. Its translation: CASSRTGLTNQPQHF.

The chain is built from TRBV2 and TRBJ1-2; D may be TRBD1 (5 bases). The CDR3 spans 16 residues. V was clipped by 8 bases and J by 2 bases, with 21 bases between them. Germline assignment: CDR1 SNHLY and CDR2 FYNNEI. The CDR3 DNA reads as TGTGCCAGCCTTCGGGGAGGTTCGGGGCCCAACTATGGCTACACCTTC. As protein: CASLRGGSGPNYGYTF.

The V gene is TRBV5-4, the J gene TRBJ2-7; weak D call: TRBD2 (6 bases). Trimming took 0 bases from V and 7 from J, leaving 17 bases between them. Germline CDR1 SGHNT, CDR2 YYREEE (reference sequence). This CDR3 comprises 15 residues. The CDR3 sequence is CASSLAGRDGLEQYF. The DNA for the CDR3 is TGTGCCAGCAGCTTGGCCGGGCGGGATGGTCTTGAGCAGTACTTC.

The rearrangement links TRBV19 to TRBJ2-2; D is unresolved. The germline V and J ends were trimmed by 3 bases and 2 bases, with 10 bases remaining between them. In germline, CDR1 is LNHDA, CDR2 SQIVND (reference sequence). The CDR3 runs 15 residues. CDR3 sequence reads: CASSINNVNTGELFF. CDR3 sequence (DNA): TGTGCCAGTAGTATTAACAATGTAAACACCGGGGAGCTGTTTTTT.

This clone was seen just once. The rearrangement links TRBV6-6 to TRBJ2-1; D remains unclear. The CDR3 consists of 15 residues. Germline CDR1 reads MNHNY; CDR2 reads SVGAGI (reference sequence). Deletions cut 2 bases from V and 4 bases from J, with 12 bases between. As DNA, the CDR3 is TGTGCCAGCAGTTACGGGCACGACATTTACAATGAGCAGTTCTTC. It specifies CASSYGHDIYNEQFF.

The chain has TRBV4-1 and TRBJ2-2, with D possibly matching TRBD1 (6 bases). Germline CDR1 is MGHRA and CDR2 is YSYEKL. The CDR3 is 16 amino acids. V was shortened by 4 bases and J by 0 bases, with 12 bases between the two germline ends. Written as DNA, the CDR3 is TGCGCCAGCAGCCCACAGGGAATAACGAACACCGGGGAGCTGTTTTTT. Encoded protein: CASSPQGITNTGELFF.

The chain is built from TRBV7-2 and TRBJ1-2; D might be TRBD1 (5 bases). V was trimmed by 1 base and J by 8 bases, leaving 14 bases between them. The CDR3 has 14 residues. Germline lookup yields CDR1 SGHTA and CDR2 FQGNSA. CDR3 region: CASSLERGLRGYTF. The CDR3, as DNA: TGTGCCAGCAGCTTAGAAAGGGGTTTGAGGGGCTACACCTTC.

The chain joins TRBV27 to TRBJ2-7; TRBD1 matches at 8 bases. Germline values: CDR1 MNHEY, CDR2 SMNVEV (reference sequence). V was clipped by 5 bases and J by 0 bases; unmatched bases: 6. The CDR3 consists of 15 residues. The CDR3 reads CASSVTGGSSYEQYF. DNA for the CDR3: TGTGCCAGCAGTGTCACAGGGGGAAGCTCCTACGAGCAGTACTTC.

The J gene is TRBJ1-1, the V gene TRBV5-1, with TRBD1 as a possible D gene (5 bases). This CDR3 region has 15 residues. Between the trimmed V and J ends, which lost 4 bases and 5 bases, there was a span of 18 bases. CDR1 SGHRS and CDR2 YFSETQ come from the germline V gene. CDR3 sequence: CASSVTTGIWTEAFF. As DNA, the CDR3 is TGCGCCAGCAGCGTGACCACAGGTATTTGGACTGAAGCTTTCTTT.

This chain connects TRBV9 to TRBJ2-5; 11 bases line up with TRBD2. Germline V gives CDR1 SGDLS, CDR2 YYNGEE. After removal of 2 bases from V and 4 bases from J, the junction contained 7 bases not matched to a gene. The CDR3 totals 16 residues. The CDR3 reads CASSVGTSGPGETQYF. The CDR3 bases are TGTGCCAGCAGCGTGGGGACTAGCGGCCCGGGAGAGACCCAGTACTTC. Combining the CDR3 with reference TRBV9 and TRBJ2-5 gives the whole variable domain DSGVTQTPKHLITATGQRVTLRCSPRSGDLSVYWYQQSLDQGLQFLIQYYNGEERAKGNILERFSAQQFPDLHSELNLSSLELGDSALYFCASSVGTSGPGETQYFGPGTRLLVL.

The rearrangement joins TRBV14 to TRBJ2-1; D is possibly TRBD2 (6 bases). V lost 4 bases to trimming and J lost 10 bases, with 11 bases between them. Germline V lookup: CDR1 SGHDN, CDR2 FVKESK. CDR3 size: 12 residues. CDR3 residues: CASSPSGREQFF. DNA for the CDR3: TGTGCCAGCAGCCCCAGCGGGCGGGAGCAGTTCTTC.